The clone carrying this TCR beta chain was found a few times. Its antigen is not identified. Germline V gives CDR1 KGHDR, CDR2 SFDVKD. J was trimmed by 6 bases and V by 4 bases; bases with no gene match: 6. The CDR3 length is 15 residues. TCR alpha and TCR beta cDNA libraries with sample barcodes and UMIs came from 5'RACE using constant-segment primers. TCRdb redid the calling of the 5' RACE reads with MiXCR, one entry per CDR3 protein. The table records 350,000 to 450,000 distinct CDR3 sequences, less than 25% of them present only once. The data originate from a study of T-cell memory formation after mild COVID-19. Study results and caveats: Researchers found some responding clones in pre-infection memory, a sign that cross-reactive memory joined. Researchers report contracting CD4+ clones mostly in CM and EM, with CD8+ clones in EMRA.

The sequence was obtained from an adult woman who had mild COVID-19 (a few samples of this study predate the infection). Cell type and time point are not known. The gene calls are TRBV24-1 and TRBJ2-2; TRBD1 matches 8 bases. Sequenced input: PBMCs or a T cell subset sorted from them (not recorded which). The CDR3 here is CATSDTDRAAGELFF. For the CDR3, the DNA is TGTGCCACCAGTGACACGGACAGGGCGGCCGGGGAGCTGTTTTTT.